This T cell receptor (beta chain) is from a study of control samples from healthy donors and cancer patients. Libraries were prepared by immunoSEQ multiplex PCR; TCRdb keeps only in-frame clonotypes and omits some of them. The table has about 160,000 clones, about 94% seen once. The trim removed 5 bases at V and 3 bases at J, leaving 3 bases unmatched. Germline CDR1 is MDHEN and CDR2 is SYDVKM. The CDR3 spans 13 residues. The sequence was collected from a woman in her thirties or forties in good health. Sequencing input: blood. The chain is built from TRBV28 and TRBJ1-2; 7 nucleotides align to TRBD1. This CDR3 reads CASSPDRDYGYTF. The DNA of the CDR3 is TGTGCCAGCAGTCCAGACAGGGACTATGGCTACACCTTC.